This TCR beta chain was documented in a study of long-term antiretroviral therapy in people with HIV. Study-wide points: No data were available on ART adherence, viral resistance or therapy changes.

The run of the v3.0 immunoSEQ assay was at survey level. Assay used: immunoSEQ multiplex PCR; TCRdb lists only in-frame clones, some missing. The sample has about 28,000 clones, about 95% seen once. Regarding this clone: Its matching antigen is unknown.

The TCR comes from a young man with HIV. Sequencing was performed on unsorted PBMCs, taken 6 to 6.5 years after starting antiretroviral therapy.

CDR3 in DNA: TGCGCCAGAGGAGCGGGGGGGCGCAATGAGCAGTTCTTC. It yields the protein CARGAGGRNEQFF. V usage is TRBV10-2 and J usage is TRBJ2-1, with 10 bases aligning to TRBD2. In germline, CDR1 is WSHSY, CDR2 SAAADI. Trimming cost V 9 bases and J 6 bases; bases outside gene matches: 5. There are 13 residues in the CDR3.